This T cell receptor beta chain comes out of a study of cytotoxic CD8 clonotypes in ibrutinib-treated CLL. Clones were read by immunoSEQ multiplex PCR, and TCRdb kept only the in-frame ones, dropping some. Counted here are more than 50,000 clones, less than 60% occurring once; the ten biggest clones make up 14% to 15%. The germline V gene has CDR1 SQVTM and CDR2 ANQGSEA. Trimming stripped 4 bases from V and 4 bases from J, with 19 bases between. This CDR3 spans 15 amino acids. V and J are TRBV29-1 and TRBJ1-2, with unresolved D. This sample comprised PBMCs, obtained after 12 months of ibrutinib treatment. This receptor was taken from a human donor with chronic lymphocytic leukemia. The CDR3 here is CSVVFRQVFLYGYTF. CDR3 coding DNA: TGCAGCGTTGTCTTTCGTCAGGTCTTCCTCTATGGCTACACCTTC.